This T cell receptor beta chain was recovered during a study of blood T cell repertoires in COVID-19. Using immunoSEQ multiplex PCR, the repertoire was profiled, and TCRdb retains in-frame clones only, with some absent. The sample carries over 200,000 clones, about 88% recorded once. This CDR3 spans 13 amino acids. V lost 5 bases and J lost 2, with 9 bases in between. Germline V gene sequence: CDR1 MDHEN, CDR2 SYDVKM. Material: peripheral blood. The receptor comes from a woman in her fifties or sixties with acute or convalescent COVID-19. The rearrangement links TRBV28 to TRBJ1-2, with a possible D match to TRBD1 (6 bases). The CDR3 protein is CASSVQGNYGYTF. CDR3 bases: TGTGCCAGCAGTGTGCAGGGGAACTATGGCTACACCTTC.